Below, 7 T cell receptor beta chains from the same sample are listed, as sequenced in a study of siplizumab effects on memory and regulatory T cells. The protocol was immunoSEQ multiplex PCR, while the TCRdb copy is restricted to in-frame clones and leaves out a portion. Among about 120,000 clones, about 94% were seen once, and the ten largest hold roughly 1.5%. Sequencing was done on a sample of non-Treg CD4+ T cells sorted from blood. These receptor sequences come from a human donor in good health.

This clone was detected only once. V usage is TRBV4-1 and J usage is TRBJ1-5; D might be TRBD1 (6 bases). Trimming removed 0 bases at V and 0 bases at J, with 21 bases between. The CDR3 contains 20 residues. CDR1 and CDR2 from the germline V gene are MGHRA and YSYEKL. The chain's CDR3 is CASSQDKGGDFPNSNQPQHF. The CDR3 DNA reads TGCGCCAGCAGCCAAGATAAAGGGGGAGACTTTCCCAATAGCAATCAGCCCCAGCATTTT.

Here the CDR3 reads CAISDEQTDNQPQHF. In nucleotides, the CDR3 is TGTGCCATCAGTGATGAGCAGACGGACAATCAGCCCCAGCATTTT. The gene calls are TRBV10-3 and TRBJ1-5; D is uncertain. The CDR3 contains 15 residues. The germline V gene encodes CDR1 ENHRY and CDR2 SYGVKD. V lost 3 bases and J 3 bases, leaving 12 bases between the germline ends.

The chain joins TRBV13 to TRBJ2-3; 13 nucleotides match TRBD2. Per germline, CDR1 PRHDT and CDR2 FYEKMQ (reference sequence). CDR3 size: 17 residues. Losses at the gene ends were 3 bases for V and 2 bases for J; bases not matched to a gene: 5. CDR3 coding DNA: TGTGCCAGCAGCTTCCGGACTAGCGGGGGCTTCACAGATACGCAGTATTTT. Amino acid sequence: CASSFRTSGGFTDTQYF. Drawing the rest from reference TRBV13 and TRBJ2-3, the complete variable domain is AAGVIQSPRHLIKEKRETATLKCYPIPRHDTVYWYQQGPGQDPQFLISFYEKMQSDKGSIPDRFSAQQFSDYHSELNMSSLELGDSALYFCASSFRTSGGFTDTQYFGPGTRLTVL.

The chain links TRBV7-2 to TRBJ2-1; maybe TRBD2 (6 bases). Trimming took 1 base from V and 7 from J, leaving 11 bases between them. The CDR3 loop spans 14 amino acids. CDR1 and CDR2 (germline): SGHTA, FQGNSA. CDR3 loop: CASSLVGGANEQFF. CDR3 DNA sequence: TGTGCCAGCAGCTTAGTGGGCGGGGCAAATGAGCAGTTCTTC. The entire variable domain, with the rest obtained from reference TRBV7-2 and TRBJ2-1, is as follows: GAGVSQSPSNKVTEKGKDVELRCDPISGHTALYWYRQSLGQGLEFLIYFQGNSAPDKSGLPSDRFSAERTGGSVSTLTIQRTQQEDSAVYLCASSLVGGANEQFFGPGTRLTVL.

The chain uses TRBV5-1 and TRBJ1-1; D is ambiguous. Germline V CDR1 and CDR2: SGHRS, YFSETQ. V gave up 1 base and J gave up 1 base, with 5 bases separating them. The CDR3 is made up of 13 amino acids. The CDR3 protein is CASSLNRNTEAFF. Here the CDR3 DNA reads TGCGCCAGCAGCTTGAATAGGAACACTGAAGCTTTCTTT.

The chain couples TRBV5-6 to TRBJ2-7; D is unresolved. V was trimmed by 5 bases and J by 1 base, leaving 10 bases between them. Germline values: CDR1 SGHDT, CDR2 YYEEEE. The CDR3 contains 13 residues. CDR3 in DNA: TGTGCCAGCAGTATCGGCAGGTCCTACGAGCAGTACTTC. Its protein product is CASSIGRSYEQYF.

This chain connects TRBV14 to TRBJ2-3, with 8 bases that match TRBD1. Trimming took 3 bases from V and 4 from J; bases not matched to a gene: 12. This CDR3 region has 17 residues. CDR1 SGHDN and CDR2 FVKESK come from the germline V gene. The CDR3 coding sequence is TGTGCCAGCAGCCACGTGTTACCGGGACAGGATTCAGATACGCAGTATTTT. Amino acids: CASSHVLPGQDSDTQYF.